The clone carrying this TCR beta chain was observed a few times. Its antigen remains unidentified. CDR3 length: 14 amino acids. The V end was cut by 5 bases, the J end by 2 bases, with 9 bases between. From germline, CDR1 is SEHNR and CDR2 FQNEAQ (reference sequence). The sample belongs to a study of beta chain features in type 1 diabetes. Of the isolated RNA, all was reverse transcribed, and so the sequenced material was expressed TCRB transcripts. Assay: immunoSEQ multiplex PCR; the TCRdb copy retains only in-frame clones and omits some. This sample carries roughly 230,000 clones, 9.6% of them seen once, and the ten largest clones take about 0.03%. Study conclusions and caveats: Type 1 diabetes patients had fewer VDJ junction insertions and more deletions.

The chain recombines TRBV7-9 with TRBJ2-2; the D gene is possibly TRBD1 (5 bases). The sequence derives from a woman under 30 in good health. The specimen was naive CD4+ T cells from blood. In nucleotides, the CDR3 is TGTGCCAGCAGCCGTGACAGAAACACCGGGGAGCTGTTTTTT. It specifies CASSRDRNTGELFF.